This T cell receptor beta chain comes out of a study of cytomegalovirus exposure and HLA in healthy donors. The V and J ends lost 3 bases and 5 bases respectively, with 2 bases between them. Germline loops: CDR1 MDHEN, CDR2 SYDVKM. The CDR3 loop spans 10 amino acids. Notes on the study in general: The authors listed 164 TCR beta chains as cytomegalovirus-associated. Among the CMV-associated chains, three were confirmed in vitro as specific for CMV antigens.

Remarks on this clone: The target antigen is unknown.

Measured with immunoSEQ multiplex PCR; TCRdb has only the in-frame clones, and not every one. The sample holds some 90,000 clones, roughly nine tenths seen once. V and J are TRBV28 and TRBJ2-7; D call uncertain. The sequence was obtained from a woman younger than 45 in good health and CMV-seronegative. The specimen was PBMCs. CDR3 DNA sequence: TGTGCCAGCAGTTTCAACGAGCAGTACTTC. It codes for CASSFNEQYF.